A single sample gave rise to the 8 T cell receptor beta chains below, sequenced in a study of regulatory T cells in long-lasting Graves disease. HTBI primers from iRepertoire and Arm-PCR of CDR3 regions yielded the TCR beta libraries. A single record per CDR3 protein comes from TCRdb applying MiXCR to the multiplex PCR reads. This sample carries about 450,000 distinct CDR3 sequences, around a quarter of them seen once, and the ten largest clones take roughly 26%. This sample's time point: persistent/refractory GD, antithyroid drugs over 5 years with positive TRAb. TCR sequences were obtained from RNA taken from PBMCs. Sequencing was performed on peripheral blood mononuclear cells (PBMCs), taken when the disease was refractory, from a patient treated with antithyroid drugs. The receptors were sampled from a female donor with Graves disease.

This clonotype has more than one count but fewer than ten. V and J are TRBV7-2 and TRBJ1-1; D is ambiguous. Trimming took off 8 bases at V and 0 bases at J, with 10 bases between the two ends. Germline V CDR1 and CDR2: SGHTA, FQGNSA. The CDR3 is 13 residues long. The CDR3 DNA is TGTGCCAGCGGATTAGAGATGAACACTGAAGCTTTCTTT. The encoded protein is CASGLEMNTEAFF.

This clonotype was counted ten times or more. The chain has TRBV2 and TRBJ2-3; TRBD2 matches at 8 bases. This CDR3 spans 12 amino acids. The germline V gene has CDR1 SNHLY and CDR2 FYNNEI. After removal of 11 bases from V and 6 bases from J, the junction contained 7 bases not matched to a gene. For the CDR3, the DNA is TGTGCCGGGGGGACTAGAATGGATACGCAGTATTTT. This codes for CAGGTRMDTQYF. Full variable domain (missing parts from reference TRBV2 and TRBJ2-3): EPEVTQTPSHQVTQMGQEVILRCVPISNHLYFYWYRQILGQKVEFLVSFYNNEISEKSEIFDDQFSVERPDGSNFTLKIRSTKLEDSAMYFCAGGTRMDTQYFGPGTRLTVL.

V usage is TRBV7-2 and J usage is TRBJ2-7; no firm D call. This CDR3 comprises 13 residues. V gave up 7 bases and J gave up 0 bases, with 10 bases separating them. The germline V gene encodes CDR1 SGHTA and CDR2 FQGNSA. CDR3 bases: TGTGCCAGCAAGGTGGAAAACTCCTACGAGCAGTACTTC. Translation: CASKVENSYEQYF.

Comment on this clonotype: A much larger clone differs from this one at a single base, so this may be a read error. The conserved phenylalanine or tryptophan is not found at the CDR3 terminus, so this likely reflects a read error. The rearrangement links TRBV16 to TRBJ2-7; D is ambiguous. Germline assignment: CDR1 KGHSY and CDR2 FQNENV. This CDR3 comprises 14 residues. Trimming took 0 bases from V and 2 from J, leaving 8 bases between them. The CDR3 sequence: CASSQSALAYEQYL. In DNA, the CDR3 is TGTGCCAGCAGCCAATCGGCGCTTGCCTACGAGCAGTACCTC.

V gene TRBV5-5 combines with J gene TRBJ2-2, with D maybe TRBD1 (5 bases). V was clipped by 7 bases and J by 3 bases, with 13 bases between them. CDR1 and CDR2 (germline): SGHKS, YYEKEE (reference sequence). The CDR3 has 14 amino acids. The CDR3 protein is CASSRRGHTGELFF. CDR3 nucleotides: TGTGCCAGCTCCCGTAGGGGCCACACCGGGGAGCTGTTTTTT.

This clonotype was observed at least ten times. The V call is TRBV27, the J call TRBJ2-5, with D tentatively TRBD2 (5 bases). Germline values: CDR1 MNHEY, CDR2 SMNVEV (reference sequence). The CDR3 totals 13 residues. Trimming removed 8 bases at V and 5 bases at J, with 15 bases between. CDR3 amino acids: CASGGPRGETQYF. CDR3 in DNA: TGTGCCAGCGGAGGACCCAGAGGGGAGACCCAGTACTTC.

This clonotype has ten or more counts. The V gene is TRBV6-5, the J gene TRBJ1-1, with D maybe TRBD1 (6 bases). Per the germline V gene, CDR1 is MNHEY and CDR2 is SVGAGI. The V gene lost 2 bases and the J gene lost 1 base, with 11 bases spanning the gap. The CDR3 is 15 residues long. The CDR3 DNA reads as TGTGCCAGCAGTTACCGGGGGGGCCCGAACACTGAAGCTTTCTTT. This encodes CASSYRGGPNTEAFF.

This clonotype was recorded a few times. The rearrangement joins TRBV19 to TRBJ1-4; 9 bases agree with TRBD1. This CDR3 comprises 15 residues. Germline CDR1 and CDR2: LNHDA and SQIVND (reference sequence). After removal of 5 bases from V and 5 bases from J, the junction contained 6 bases not matched to a gene. CDR3: CASSAYRGLNEKLFF. The CDR3 bases are TGTGCCAGTAGTGCCTACAGGGGGCTGAATGAAAAACTGTTTTTT.